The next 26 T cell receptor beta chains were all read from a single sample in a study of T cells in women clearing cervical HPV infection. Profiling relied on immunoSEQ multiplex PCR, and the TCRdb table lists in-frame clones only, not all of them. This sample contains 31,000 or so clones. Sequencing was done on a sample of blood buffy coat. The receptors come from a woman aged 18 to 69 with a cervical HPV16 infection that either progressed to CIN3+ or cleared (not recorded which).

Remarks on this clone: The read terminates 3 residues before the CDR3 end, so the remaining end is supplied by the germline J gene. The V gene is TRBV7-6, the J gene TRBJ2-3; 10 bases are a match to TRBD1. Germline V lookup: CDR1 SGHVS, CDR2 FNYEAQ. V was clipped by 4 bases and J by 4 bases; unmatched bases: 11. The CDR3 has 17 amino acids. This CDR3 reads CASSSRQGARYSDTQYF. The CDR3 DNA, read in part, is TGTGCCAGCAGCTCTAGACAGGGGGCCAGATACTCAGATACG.

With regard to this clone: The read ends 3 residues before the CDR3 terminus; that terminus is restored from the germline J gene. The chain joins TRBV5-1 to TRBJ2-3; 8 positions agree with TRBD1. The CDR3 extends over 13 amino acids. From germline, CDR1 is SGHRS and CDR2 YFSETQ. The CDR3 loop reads CASSLGQGETQYF. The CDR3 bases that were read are TGCGCCAGCAGCTTAGGACAGGGTGAGACG.

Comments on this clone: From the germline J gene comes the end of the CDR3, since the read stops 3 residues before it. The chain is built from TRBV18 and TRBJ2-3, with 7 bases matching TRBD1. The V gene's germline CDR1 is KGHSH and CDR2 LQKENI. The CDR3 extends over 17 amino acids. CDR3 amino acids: CASSPQAPSGQQETQYF. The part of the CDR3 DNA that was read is TGTGCCAGCTCACCACAGGCTCCCTCGGGACAGCAAGAGACG.

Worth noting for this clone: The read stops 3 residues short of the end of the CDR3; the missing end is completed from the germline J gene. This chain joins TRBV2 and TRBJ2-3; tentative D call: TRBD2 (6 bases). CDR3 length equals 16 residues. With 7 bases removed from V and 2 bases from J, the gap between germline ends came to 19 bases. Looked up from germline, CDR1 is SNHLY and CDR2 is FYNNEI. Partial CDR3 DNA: TGTGCCAGCACCCCACTACTAGCTCCCGTCACAGATACG. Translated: CASTPLLAPVTDT. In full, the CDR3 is CASTPLLAPVTDTQYF. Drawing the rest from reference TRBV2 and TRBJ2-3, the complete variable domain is EPEVTQTPSHQVTQMGQEVILRCVPISNHLYFYWYRQILGQKVEFLVSFYNNEISEKSEIFDDQFSVERPDGSNFTLKIRSTKLEDSAMYFCASTPLLAPVTDTQYFGPGTRLTVL.

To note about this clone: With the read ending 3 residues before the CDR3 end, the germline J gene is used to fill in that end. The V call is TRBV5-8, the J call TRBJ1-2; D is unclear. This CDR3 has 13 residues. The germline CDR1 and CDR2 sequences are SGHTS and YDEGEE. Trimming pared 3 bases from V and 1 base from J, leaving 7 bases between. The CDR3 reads CASSSTVNYGYTF. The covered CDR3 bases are TGTGCCAGCAGCTCTACAGTTAACTATGGC.

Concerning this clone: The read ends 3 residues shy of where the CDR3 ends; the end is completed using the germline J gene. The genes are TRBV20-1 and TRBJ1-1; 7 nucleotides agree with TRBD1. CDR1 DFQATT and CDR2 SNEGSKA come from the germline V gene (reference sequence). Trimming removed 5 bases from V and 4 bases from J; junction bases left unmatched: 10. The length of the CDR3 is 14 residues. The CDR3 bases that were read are TGCAGTGCTTCTAAACAGGGGAGCATCACTGAA. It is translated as CSASKQGSITE. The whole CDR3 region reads CSASKQGSITEAFF.

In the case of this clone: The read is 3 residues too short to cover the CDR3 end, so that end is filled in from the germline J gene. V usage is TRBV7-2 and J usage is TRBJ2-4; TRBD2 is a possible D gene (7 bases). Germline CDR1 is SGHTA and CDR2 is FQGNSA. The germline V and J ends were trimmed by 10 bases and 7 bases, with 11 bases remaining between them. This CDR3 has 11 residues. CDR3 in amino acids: CATGEGNIQYF. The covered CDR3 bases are TGTGCCACAGGGGAGGGGAACATT.

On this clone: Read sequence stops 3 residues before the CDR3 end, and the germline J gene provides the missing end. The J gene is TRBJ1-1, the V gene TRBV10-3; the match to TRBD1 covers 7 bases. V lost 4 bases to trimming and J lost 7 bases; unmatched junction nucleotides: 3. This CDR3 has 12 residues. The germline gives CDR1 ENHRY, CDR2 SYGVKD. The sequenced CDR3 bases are TGTGCCATCAGTGCTAGGGGGCTTGAA. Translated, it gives CAISARGLE. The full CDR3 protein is CAISARGLEAFF.

The CDR3 loop is CAWSPGTANSPLFF. CDR3 bases read: TGTGCCTGGAGTCCCGGGACAGCCAATTCACCA. The V gene is TRBV30, the J gene TRBJ1-4; the match to TRBD1 covers 7 bases. The read gets to within 3 residues of the CDR3 end, and the germline J gene fills in the rest. There are 14 residues in the CDR3. The germline gives CDR1 GTSNPN, CDR2 SVGIG (reference sequence).

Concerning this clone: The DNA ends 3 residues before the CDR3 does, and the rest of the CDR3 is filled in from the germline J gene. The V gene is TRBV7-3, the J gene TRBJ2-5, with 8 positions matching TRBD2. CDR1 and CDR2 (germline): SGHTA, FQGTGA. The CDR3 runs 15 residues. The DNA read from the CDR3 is TGTGCCAGCAGCTTTTACGGGGGGGACACAGATACC. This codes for CASSFYGGDTDT. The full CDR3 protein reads CASSFYGGDTDTQYF.

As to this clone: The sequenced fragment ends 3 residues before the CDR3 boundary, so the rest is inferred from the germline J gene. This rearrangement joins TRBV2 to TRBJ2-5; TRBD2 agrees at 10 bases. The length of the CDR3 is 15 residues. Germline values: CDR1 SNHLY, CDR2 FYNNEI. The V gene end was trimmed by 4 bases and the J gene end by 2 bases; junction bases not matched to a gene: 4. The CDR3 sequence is CASSVGSGGQETQYF. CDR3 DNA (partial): TGTGCCAGCAGTGTGGGTAGCGGGGGGCAAGAGACC.

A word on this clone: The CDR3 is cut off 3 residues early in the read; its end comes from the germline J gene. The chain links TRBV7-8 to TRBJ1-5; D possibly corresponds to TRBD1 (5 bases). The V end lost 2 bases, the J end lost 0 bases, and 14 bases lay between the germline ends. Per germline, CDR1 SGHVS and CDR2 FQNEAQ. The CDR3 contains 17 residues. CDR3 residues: CASSLHVRQYSNQPQHF. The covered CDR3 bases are TGTGCCAGCAGCTTACATGTAAGACAGTATAGCAATCAGCCC.

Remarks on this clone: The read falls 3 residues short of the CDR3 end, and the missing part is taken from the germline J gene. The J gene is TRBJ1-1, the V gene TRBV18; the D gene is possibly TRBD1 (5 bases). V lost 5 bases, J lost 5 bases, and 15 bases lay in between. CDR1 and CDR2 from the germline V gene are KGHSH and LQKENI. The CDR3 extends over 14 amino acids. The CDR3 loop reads CASSSALEGTEAFF. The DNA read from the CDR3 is TGTGCCAGCTCATCGGCACTGGAGGGGACTGAA.

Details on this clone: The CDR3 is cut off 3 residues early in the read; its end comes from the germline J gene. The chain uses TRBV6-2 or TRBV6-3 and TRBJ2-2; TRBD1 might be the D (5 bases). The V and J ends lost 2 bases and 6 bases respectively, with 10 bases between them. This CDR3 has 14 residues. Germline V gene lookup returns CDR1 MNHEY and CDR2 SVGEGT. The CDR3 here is CASSYRGLPGELFF. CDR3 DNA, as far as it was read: TGTGCCAGCAGTTACAGGGGCCTACCCGGGGAG.

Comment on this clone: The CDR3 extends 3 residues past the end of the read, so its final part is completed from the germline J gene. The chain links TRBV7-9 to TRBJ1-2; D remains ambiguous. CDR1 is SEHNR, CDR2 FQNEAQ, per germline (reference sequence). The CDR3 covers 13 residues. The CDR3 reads CASSLQSSYDYTF. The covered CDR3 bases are TGTGCCAGCAGCTTGCAAAGCTCCTACGAC.

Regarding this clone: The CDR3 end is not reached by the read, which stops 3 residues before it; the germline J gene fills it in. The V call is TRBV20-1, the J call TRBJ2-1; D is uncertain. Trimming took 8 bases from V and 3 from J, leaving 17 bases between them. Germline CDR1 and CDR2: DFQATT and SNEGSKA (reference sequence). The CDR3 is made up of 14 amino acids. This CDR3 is CSLWAGRNYNEQFF. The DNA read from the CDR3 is TGCAGTCTATGGGCAGGCAGGAACTACAATGAG.

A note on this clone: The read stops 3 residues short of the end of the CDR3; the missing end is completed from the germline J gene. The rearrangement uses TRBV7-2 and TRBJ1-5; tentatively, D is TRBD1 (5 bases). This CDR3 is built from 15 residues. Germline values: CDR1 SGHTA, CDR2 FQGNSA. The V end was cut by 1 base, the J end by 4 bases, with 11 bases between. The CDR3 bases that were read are TGTGCCAGCAGCTTAGGTTACGGACAAAATCAGCCC. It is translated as CASSLGYGQNQP. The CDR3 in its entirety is CASSLGYGQNQPQHF.

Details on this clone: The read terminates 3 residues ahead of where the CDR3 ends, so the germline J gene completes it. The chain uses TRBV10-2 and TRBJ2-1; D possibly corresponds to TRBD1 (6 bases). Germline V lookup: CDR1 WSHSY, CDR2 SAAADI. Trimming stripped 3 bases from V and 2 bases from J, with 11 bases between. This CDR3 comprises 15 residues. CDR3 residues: CASSEGTFPYNEQFF. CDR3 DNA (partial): TGCGCCAGCAGTGAAGGGACATTCCCCTACAATGAG.

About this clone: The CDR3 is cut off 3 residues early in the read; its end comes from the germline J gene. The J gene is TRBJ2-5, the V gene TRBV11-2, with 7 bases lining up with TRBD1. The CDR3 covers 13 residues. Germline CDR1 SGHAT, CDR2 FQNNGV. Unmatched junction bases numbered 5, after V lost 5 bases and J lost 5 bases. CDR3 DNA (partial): TGTGCCAGCAGCACAGGGGAGAGGGAGACC. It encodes CASSTGERET. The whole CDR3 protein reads CASSTGERETQYF.

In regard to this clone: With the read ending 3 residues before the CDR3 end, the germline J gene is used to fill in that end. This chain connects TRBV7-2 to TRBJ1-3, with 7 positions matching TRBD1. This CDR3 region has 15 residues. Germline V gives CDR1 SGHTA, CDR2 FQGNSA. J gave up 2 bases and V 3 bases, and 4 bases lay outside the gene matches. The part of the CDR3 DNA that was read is TGTGCCAGCAGCTTTATGACAGGGCCTGGAAACACC. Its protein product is CASSFMTGPGNT. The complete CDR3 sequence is CASSFMTGPGNTIYF.

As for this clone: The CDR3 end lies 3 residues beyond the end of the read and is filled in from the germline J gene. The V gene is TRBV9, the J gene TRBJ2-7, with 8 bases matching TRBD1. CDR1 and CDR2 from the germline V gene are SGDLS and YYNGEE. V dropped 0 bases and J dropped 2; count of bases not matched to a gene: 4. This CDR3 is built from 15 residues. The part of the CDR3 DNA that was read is TGTGCCAGCAGCGTAGGGGCAGGGGGCACCTACGAG. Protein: CASSVGAGGTYE. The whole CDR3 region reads CASSVGAGGTYEQYF.

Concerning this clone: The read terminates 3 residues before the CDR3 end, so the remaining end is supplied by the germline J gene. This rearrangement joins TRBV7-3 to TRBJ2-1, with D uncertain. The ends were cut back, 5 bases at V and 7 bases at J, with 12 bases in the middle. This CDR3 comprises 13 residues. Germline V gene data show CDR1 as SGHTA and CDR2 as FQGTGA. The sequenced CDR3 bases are TGTGCCAGCAGCAAAGGAGTAGGGAATGAG. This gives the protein CASSKGVGNE. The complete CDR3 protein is CASSKGVGNEQFF. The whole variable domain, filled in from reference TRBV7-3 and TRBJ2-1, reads GAGVSQTPSNKVTEKGKYVELRCDPISGHTALYWYRQSLGQGPEFLIYFQGTGAADDSGLPNDRFFAVRPEGSVSTLKIQRTERGDSAVYLCASSKGVGNEQFFGPGTRLTVL.

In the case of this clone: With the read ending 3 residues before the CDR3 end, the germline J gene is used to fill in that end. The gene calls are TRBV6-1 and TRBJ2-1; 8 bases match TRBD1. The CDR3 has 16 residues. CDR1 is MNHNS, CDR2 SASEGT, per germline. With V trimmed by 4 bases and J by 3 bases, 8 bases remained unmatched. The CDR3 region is CASSARQGSYYNEQFF. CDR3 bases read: TGTGCCAGCAGTGCTCGACAGGGGTCTTACTACAATGAG.

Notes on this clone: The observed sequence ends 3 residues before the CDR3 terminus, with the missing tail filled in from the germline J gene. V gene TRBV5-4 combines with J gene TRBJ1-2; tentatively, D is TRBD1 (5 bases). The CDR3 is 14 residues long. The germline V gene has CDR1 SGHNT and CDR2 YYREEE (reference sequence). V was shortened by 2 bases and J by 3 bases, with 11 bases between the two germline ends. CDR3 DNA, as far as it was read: TGTGCCAGCAGCTTCTGGCAGGGAGACTATGGC. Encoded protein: CASSFWQGDYG. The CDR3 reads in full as CASSFWQGDYGYTF.

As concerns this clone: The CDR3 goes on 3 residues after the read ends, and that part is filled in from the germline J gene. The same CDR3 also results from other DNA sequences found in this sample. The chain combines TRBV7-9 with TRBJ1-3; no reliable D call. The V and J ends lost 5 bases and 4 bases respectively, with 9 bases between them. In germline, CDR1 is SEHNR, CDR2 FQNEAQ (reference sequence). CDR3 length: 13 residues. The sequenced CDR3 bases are TGTGCCAGCAGCCCGAATGGCGGAAACACC. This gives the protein CASSPNGGNT. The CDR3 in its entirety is CASSPNGGNTIYF.

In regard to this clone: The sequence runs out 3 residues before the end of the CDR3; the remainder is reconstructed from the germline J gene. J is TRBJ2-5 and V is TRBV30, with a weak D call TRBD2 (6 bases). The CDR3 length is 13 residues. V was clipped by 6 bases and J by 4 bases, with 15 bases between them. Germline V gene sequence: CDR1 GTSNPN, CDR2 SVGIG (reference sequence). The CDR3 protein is CACSIGTRETQYF. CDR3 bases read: TGTGCCTGTTCGATAGGGACTCGAGAGACC.